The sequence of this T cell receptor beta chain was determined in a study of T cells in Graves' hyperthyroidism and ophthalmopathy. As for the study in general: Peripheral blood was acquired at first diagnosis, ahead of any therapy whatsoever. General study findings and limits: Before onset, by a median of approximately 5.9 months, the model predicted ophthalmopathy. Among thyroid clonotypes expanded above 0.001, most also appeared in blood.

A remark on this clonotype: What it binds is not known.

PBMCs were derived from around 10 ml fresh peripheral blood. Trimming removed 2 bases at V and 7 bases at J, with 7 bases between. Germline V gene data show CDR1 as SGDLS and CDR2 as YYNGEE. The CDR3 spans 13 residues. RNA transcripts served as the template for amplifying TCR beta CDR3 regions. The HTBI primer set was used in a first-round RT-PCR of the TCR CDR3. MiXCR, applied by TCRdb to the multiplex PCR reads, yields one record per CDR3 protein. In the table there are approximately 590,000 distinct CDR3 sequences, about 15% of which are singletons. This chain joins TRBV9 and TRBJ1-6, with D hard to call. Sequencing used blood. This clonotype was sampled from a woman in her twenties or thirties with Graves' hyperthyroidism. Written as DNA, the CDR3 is TGTGCCAGCAGCGTCCGAGGGAATTCACCCCTCCACTTT. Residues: CASSVRGNSPLHF.